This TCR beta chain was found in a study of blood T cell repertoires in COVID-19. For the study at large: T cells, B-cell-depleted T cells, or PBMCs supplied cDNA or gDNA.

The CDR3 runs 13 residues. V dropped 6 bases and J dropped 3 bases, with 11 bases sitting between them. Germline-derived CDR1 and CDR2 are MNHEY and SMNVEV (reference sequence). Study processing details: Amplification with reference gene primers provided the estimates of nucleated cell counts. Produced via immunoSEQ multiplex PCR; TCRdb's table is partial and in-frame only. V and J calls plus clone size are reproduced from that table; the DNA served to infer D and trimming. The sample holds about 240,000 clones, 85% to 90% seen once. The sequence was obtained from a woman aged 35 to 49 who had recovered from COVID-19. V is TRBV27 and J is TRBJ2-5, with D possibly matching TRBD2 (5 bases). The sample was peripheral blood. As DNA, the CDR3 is TGTGCCAGCAGCCGGGATTTAGAAGAGACCCAGTACTTC. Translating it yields CASSRDLEETQYF.